Listed here is a single T cell receptor (beta chain). The target antigen is unknown. This record comes from a study of post-analysis software for immune sequencing data. Points from the study as a whole: There were five TRBV segments more frequent in patients than controls, and TRBV5-6, TRBV5-1 and TRBV20-1 were among them.

Germline CDR1 SQVTM, CDR2 ANQGSEA. The CDR3 is 12 amino acids. Trimming took off 4 bases at V and 8 bases at J, with 11 bases between the two ends. Unique molecular identifiers tagged the TCR beta cDNA libraries. About 460,000 cDNA molecules were obtained from roughly 0.93 to 9.6 million T cells. TCRdb itself ran the PCR reads through MiXCR, one entry per CDR3 protein. The sample contains roughly 730,000 distinct CDR3 sequences, around 27% of which appear only once. The sequence came from a girl aged 5-17 years with multiple sclerosis. The chain recombines TRBV29-1 with TRBJ1-4; D remains ambiguous. The source material was blood. CDR3 loop: CSVAWSGEKLFF. The DNA for the CDR3 is TGCAGCGTTGCTTGGTCTGGGGAAAAACTGTTTTTT.